Listed below are T cell receptor beta chains from one sample, sequenced in a study of T cell responses to AZD1222 COVID-19 vaccine. This table comes from immunoSEQ multiplex PCR, and its TCRdb copy is limited to in-frame clones, with some not included. The data contain about 180,000 clones, 88% of them singletons. The source material was peripheral blood, sampled 28 days after the second AZD1222 dose. Source of these receptors: an adult who received the AZD1222 COVID-19 vaccine. CDR3s include the opening cysteine and the closing phenylalanine or tryptophan. The D gene is left open where the match is weak. Clone size is not always given. Where it is, it says once, few, many or a class for expanded clones.

clone_size j_call d_call v_call cdr3_nt cdr3_aa
. TRBJ1-1 . TRBV28 TGTGCCAGCAGTTTAGGTTACGGGAGCACTGAAGCTTTCTTT CASSLGYGSTEAFF
. TRBJ2-7 TRBD2 TRBV4-2 TGTGCCAGCAGCCAGGAATGGACTAGCGGAGCCTACGAGCAGTACTTC CASSQEWTSGAYEQYF
. TRBJ2-5 TRBD2 TRBV18 TGTGCCAGCTCACCATCGACGTTTTGGCGGGAGTTTGAGACCCAGTACTTC CASSPSTFWREFETQYF
. TRBJ2-1 . TRBV7-9 TGTGCCAGCAGCATGGACCGGAACCCTCCGTTCTTC CASSMDRNPPFF
once TRBJ2-5 . TRBV5-8 TGTGCCAGCAGCCGGTCGGCTGGGGGAGAAGAGACCCAGTACTTC CASSRSAGGEETQYF
. TRBJ1-2 . TRBV28 TGTGCCAGCAGTCTCCAGGGAGGACGGGGCTACACCTTC CASSLQGGRGYTF
once TRBJ2-1 . TRBV6-2/TRBV6-3 TGTGCCAGCAGTTACATGCTGGGGGCGCTTAGCAATGAGCAGTTCTTC CASSYMLGALSNEQFF
. TRBJ2-3 . TRBV9 TGTGCCAGCAGCGTCCAGGGACCCGATACGCAGTATTTT CASSVQGPDTQYF
. TRBJ2-7 TRBD2 TRBV10-2 TGCGCCAGCAGTGACAGTACCCGACTAGCGGGAGGAGGGAGCCCCTACGAGCAGTACTTC CASSDSTRLAGGGSPYEQYF
. TRBJ2-3 TRBD1 TRBV24-1 TGTGCCACCCGGGACAGGGAAAGCACAGATACGCAGTATTTT CATRDRESTDTQYF
. TRBJ2-1 TRBD2 TRBV27 TGTGCCAGCAGAAGGGAGGGTGAGCAGTTCTTC CASRREGEQFF
. TRBJ1-2 . TRBV19 TGTGCCAGTAGTACCTCTCAGGGACTGAACTATGGCTACACCTTC CASSTSQGLNYGYTF
. TRBJ1-2 . TRBV9 TGTGCCAGCGGCGGCAGACCGCTCATAGGCTACACCTTC CASGGRPLIGYTF
. TRBJ1-4 . TRBV10-3 TGTGCCATCAGGGCCGAGCCTAATGAAAAACTGTTTTTT CAIRAEPNEKLFF
. TRBJ2-4 TRBD1 TRBV24-1 TGTGCCACCAGTGACGGGCAGGGGGCATCCAAAAACATTCAGTACTTC CATSDGQGASKNIQYF
. TRBJ2-7 . TRBV21-1 TGTGCCAGCAGCAAAGGTAGGGGCACAGGGCCGGGAGGATCCTACGAGCAGTACTTC CASSKGRGTGPGGSYEQYF
once TRBJ1-2 . TRBV7-2 TGTGCCAGCAGCTTATGGGGGGGCTCCTTGGGCTACACCTTC CASSLWGGSLGYTF
. TRBJ1-1 TRBD1 TRBV27 TGTGCCAGCAGTTTATTGGCAGGGGGCACTGAAGCTTTCTTT CASSLLAGGTEAFF
. TRBJ2-7 . TRBV9 TGTGCCAGCAGCTCCGGTAGTGGCCCCTACGAGCAGTACTTC CASSSGSGPYEQYF
. TRBJ2-2 . TRBV3-1/TRBV3-2 TGTGCCAGCAGCCAATCGGGTGGCGGGGAGCTGTTTTTT CASSQSGGGELFF
. TRBJ1-2 . TRBV9 TGTGCCAGCAGCGTAGGGTCAGGAAACTATGGCTACACCTTC CASSVGSGNYGYTF
. TRBJ2-2 TRBD1 TRBV5-7 TGTGCCAGCAGCTTCTACAGGGGGCAGGGCGGGGAGCTGTTTTTT CASSFYRGQGGELFF
. TRBJ2-2 . TRBV6-2/TRBV6-3 TGTGCCAGCAGTTATATTTCGGTCGGGGAGCTGTTTTTT CASSYISVGELFF
. TRBJ2-2 TRBD1 TRBV28 TGTGCCAGCAGTTTATGGACAGGGGGGGACACCGGGGAGCTGTTTTTT CASSLWTGGDTGELFF
. TRBJ2-1 TRBD1 TRBV4-2 TGTGCCTCATCGGGACAGGGGCTCAATGAGCAGTTCTTC CASSGQGLNEQFF
. TRBJ2-3 TRBD2 TRBV19 TGTGCCAGTAGTAAGAGCGGGGGTAGCACAGATACGCAGTATTTT CASSKSGGSTDTQYF
. TRBJ2-7 TRBD2 TRBV27 TGTGCCAGCAGTCTCCAGGGACTAGCGGGAGGGTACTACGAGCAGTACTTC CASSLQGLAGGYYEQYF
. TRBJ2-5 . TRBV6-5 TGTGCCAGCAGGGACTCCCAAGAGACCCAGTACTTC CASRDSQETQYF
. TRBJ2-3 TRBD1 TRBV5-5 TGTGCCAGCAGCTTGGGGGACAGGCAAGATACGCAGTATTTT CASSLGDRQDTQYF
once TRBJ2-3 . TRBV2 TGTGCCAGCAGTCTGACCCACAACCGGGATACGCAGTATTTT CASSLTHNRDTQYF
. TRBJ1-2 . TRBV11-2 TGTGCCAGCAGCTTAGGGGCAGGGGACGGCTACACCTTC CASSLGAGDGYTF
few TRBJ2-3 TRBD2 TRBV7-2 TGTGCCAGCTTCGAGCGGGAGGAACTAGATACGCAGTATTTT CASFEREELDTQYF
. TRBJ2-7 . TRBV7-3 TGTGCCAGCAGCGAGTACAGGGATTCCTACGAGCAGTACTTC CASSEYRDSYEQYF
. TRBJ2-7 TRBD2 TRBV6-2/TRBV6-3 TGTGCCAGCAGTTACGGGGGGACTAGCGGGAGGCTCGACGAGCAGTACTTC CASSYGGTSGRLDEQYF
. TRBJ2-2 . TRBV7-2 TGTGCCAGCAGCCTAGAAAGGGCAGTTACCGGGGAGCTGTTTTTT CASSLERAVTGELFF
. TRBJ2-7 TRBD2 TRBV5-5 TGTGCCAGCACCCCCCCGGGACTAGCGGTGGACGAGCAGTACTTC CASTPPGLAVDEQYF
. TRBJ2-2 . TRBV5-1 TGCGCCAGCAGCGGAACGGGACTTAACACCGGGGAGCTGTTTTTT CASSGTGLNTGELFF
once TRBJ2-7 . TRBV28 TGTGCCAGCAGACAGGGTGGGGGGGCTAACGAGCAGTACTTC CASRQGGGANEQYF
once TRBJ2-1 TRBD2 TRBV7-9 TGTGCCAGCAGCCCCTGGGAGGGGTCGCACAATGAGCAGTTCTTC CASSPWEGSHNEQFF
. TRBJ1-2 TRBD1 TRBV6-5 TGTGCCAGCGGAAGGGACAGGGTTAACTATGGCTACACCTTC CASGRDRVNYGYTF
few TRBJ2-3 . TRBV5-5 TGTGCCAGCAGCGGGGTCGGTGGAGATACGCAGTATTTT CASSGVGGDTQYF
. TRBJ2-7 TRBD1 TRBV19 TGTGCCAGTAGTCGCCTCCGGGACAGGGGAGACGAGCAGTACTTC CASSRLRDRGDEQYF
. TRBJ2-2 . TRBV5-4 TGTGCCACCGCGGCAGGGAACACCGGGGAGCTGTTTTTT CATAAGNTGELFF
. TRBJ1-3 TRBD1 TRBV29-1 TGCAGCGTAGACAGGGGGTCGAACACCATATATTTT CSVDRGSNTIYF
. TRBJ2-5 TRBD2 TRBV3-1/TRBV3-2 TGTGCCAGCAGCCAAGCCAGCGGGGGAGGGGAGACCCAGTACTTC CASSQASGGGETQYF
. TRBJ2-7 . TRBV7-9 TGTGCCAGCAGCGCCGGGACCTCCGTCGGGCAGTACTTC CASSAGTSVGQYF
. TRBJ2-7 . TRBV28 TGTGCCAGCAGTTTAAACGGGATAGACTACGAGCAGTACTTC CASSLNGIDYEQYF
. TRBJ2-2 TRBD1 TRBV24-1 TGTGCCACCAGTGATTATGACAGGGACACCGGGGAGCTGTTTTTT CATSDYDRDTGELFF
. TRBJ2-4 . TRBV5-6 TGTGCCAGCAGCTTGGCGAGCAGTGGGTCCAAAAACATTCAGTACTTC CASSLASSGSKNIQYF
. TRBJ2-1 TRBD2 TRBV19 TGTGCCAGTAGTCCGGGACTAGCGGGAGTTAACTCCTACAATGAGCAGTTCTTC CASSPGLAGVNSYNEQFF
. TRBJ2-2 TRBD1 TRBV2 TGTGCCAGCAGGGGACAGGGAGGCGGGGAGCTGTTTTTT CASRGQGGGELFF
. TRBJ2-3 TRBD2 TRBV29-1 TGCAGCGTTGCGGCTAGCGGGAGGGCCAGCACAGATACGCAGTATTTT CSVAASGRASTDTQYF
. TRBJ2-7 . TRBV11-2 TGTGCCAGCAGCTTAGAAACAGGCAACTACGAGCAGTACTTC CASSLETGNYEQYF